This entry is about one T cell receptor beta chain. This clonotype was counted between two and nine times. The antigen it binds to is not known. One base away there is no much larger clone; base qualities are not given. Systemically healthy Caucasian individuals from Russia, around 38 in total and aged about 6 to 95 years, were included as donors. Approximately 11 milliliters of peripheral blood were drawn from each donor into EDTA-treated Vacutainer tubes. PBMCs were isolated by Ficoll-Paque density-gradient centrifugation, with at least 6 million obtained per sample. Total RNA was extracted from PBMCs with Trizol reagent, with at least 6 micrograms obtained per sample. Naive CD45RAhigh/CD27high T cell percentages were measured by flow cytometry on a PBMC aliquot from every donor. This sample is part of a study of blood T cells in healthy people across ages (dated by TCRdb to about 2015). As for the study more broadly: In model experiments, roughly one uniquely barcoded TCR beta cDNA molecule per two T cells was captured by template switching. The study measured age-related changes in TCR beta repertoire diversity using deep sequencing normalized with unique cDNA molecular identifiers. Four age groups were formed from the donors: young (average around 15 years), middle-aged (approximately 40), aged (more than 55) and long-lived (more than 75). To avoid experimental bias, donors of different ages were spread randomly across the sequencing lanes. Two additional independent replicas of 1 million unique cDNA reads from the same blood draw were analyzed for two donors (one aged 18 to 29 and one aged 80 or older). Here is what the overall study found, with its caveats: Estimates of total diversity based on one million sequenced T cells were considered lower bounds and underestimates. Observed TCR beta diversity correlated strongly with the percentage of naive T cells measured by flow cytometry. Observed TCR beta diversity per million T cells fell roughly linearly with age, and a significant reduction was already apparent by age about 36. The CMV infection status of donors was not known, potentially confounding age-related changes in expanded clonotypes. The long-lived group showed more naive CD4+ T cells, fewer expanded clones and increased TCR diversity than the aged group, suggesting age selection. Since profiling was done on bulk unsorted PBMCs, naive and antigen-experienced compartments could not be conclusively compared.

Receptors were amplified or captured by 5' RACE. These reads were obtained on an Illumina HiSeq 2500. A second PCR of about 7 to 12 cycles was run with a J-beta primer mix and a sample-barcoded 5' primer. A template-switch 5' adaptor carrying 12 random nucleotides introduced a unique molecular identifier onto each TCR beta cDNA molecule. Each sample yielded at least 2.5 million CDR3-containing paired-end reads. All of the RNA was converted into first-strand cDNA using the Mint cDNA synthesis kit, with a TRBC-specific oligonucleotide serving as the primer. After uracil-DNA glycosylase treatment, a first 18-cycle PCR used universal primers M1SS and BC2_uni_R on all cDNA. The original methods were these. For normalization, 1 million high-quality reads were randomly selected from each sample, with every read carrying a distinct molecular identifier. Instead of being binned into consensus sequences, reads that shared molecular identifiers were thrown out. MiTCR, run with a Q25 quality threshold and the strictest error-elimination algorithm, handled CDR3 identification, clonotype clustering and error correction. A nonparametric unseen species model using Euler transformation provided a lower-bound estimate of total TCR beta diversity. The public sequencing data were trimmed at Q25 with fastp and processed into clonotypes with MiXCR by TCRdb, which kept only in-frame beta chains. Records with the same CDR3 protein are collapsed into one entry carrying the most frequent genes and DNA. The V and J calls shown here were made by TCRdb, not taken from the authors' results. The sample table records about a million distinct CDR3 sequences; 45% to 60% of these occur just once. Over 20% of the sample comes from the top ten.

Based on the germline V gene, the CDR1 and CDR2 sequences are SNHLY and FYNNEI. The CDR3 holds 12 amino acids from the cysteine to the phenylalanine. Only CDR3 DNA remains: 36 bases, in frame from the first base. This sequence was found in a woman aged 60-75 years in good health. The sequencing input was blood. This chain is built from TRBV2 and TRBJ2-7; TRBD2 matches 7 bases in the middle. The closer fit of TRBJ2-5 to the DNA end suggests the J call may be wrong. The DNA is as follows: TGTGCCAGCAAGGCTAGCGGAGAGACCCAGTACTTC. The translation is CASKASGETQYF.